This record covers a single TCR beta chain. This receptor's antigen is unknown. Per-nucleotide qualities are absent, and no much larger clonotype sits a single base away. The record originates from a study of blood T cell repertoires in COVID-19 (dated by TCRdb to between 2020 and 2021). For the study in its entirety: Samples from collaborators originated in the United States, Italy and Spain and spanned both the acute and convalescent phases of COVID-19. The material from the prospective study consisted of cDNA or gDNA derived from T cells, B-cell-depleted T cells, or PBMCs. Subjects who had been exposed to COVID-19, were actively infected with it, or had recovered from it provided the deeply sampled blood TCRbeta repertoires that made up the dataset. The repertoires were released in a freely available public database intended as a resource for research on the immune response to SARS-CoV-2. The samples were drawn from the first 160 participants of the ongoing ImmuneRACE study and from 1,200 or so subjects provided by 6 global collaborators. Nearly every sample came with metadata listing a de-identified subject ID, COVID-19 status, age in years and sex. HLA class I and class II types, where available, came from metadata supplied by the sample provider rather than from assay-based typing. Study-wide conclusions, independent of this receptor: The quantity of clinical and demographic metadata differed by source and by participant and was supplied without curation.

Whole blood was collected in K2EDTA tubes by collaborating institutions according to the institutions' own protocols. For TCRbeta analysis, collaborators shipped samples in one of three forms: frozen whole blood, isolated PBMCs, or DNA extracted from either of those sample types. TCRbeta CDR3 regions were amplified from genomic DNA by means of the immunoSEQ Assay, a bias-controlled multiplex PCR. Per the authors' processing: The number of nucleated cells in each sample was estimated by amplification of reference gene primers within the assay. To quantify the absolute abundance of each unique TCRbeta CDR3 rearrangement, sequence reads were collapsed and filtered. Productive Simpson clonality was computed per sample as the square root of Simpson's diversity index over productive rearrangements. The clones in this table, taken by TCRdb from immuneACCESS, are in-frame only. Not every clone is retained; where verified, under half of the shortfall comes from an unresolved V gene, and the cause of the rest is unknown. The V and J calls and the clone size are those of that table, but D and trimming were determined from the DNA. The sample table holds fewer than 300,000 clones, of which under 90% were seen once. Jointly, the top ten make up under 3.5% of the sample.

As encoded in the germline V gene (reference sequence), CDR1 is SGHAT while CDR2 is FQDESV. At the junction V is shortened by 1 base and J by 7 bases, with 7 bases in between. Its CDR3 holds 13 amino acids, cysteine through phenylalanine. The kept DNA is CDR3 alone, 39 bases in frame from the first base. The specimen was peripheral blood. This sequence was found in a woman in her late teens or twenties with acute or convalescent COVID-19. Recombination joined TRBV11-1 with TRBJ1-4; no confident D gene assignment can be made. The CDR3 protein: CASSLGDGEKLFF. Read as DNA, the sequence is TGTGCCAGCAGCTTAGGAGATGGTGAAAAACTGTTTTTT.